The rows below give T cell receptor beta chains drawn from one sample of a study of blood T cell repertoires in COVID-19. Sequencing was performed with immunoSEQ multiplex PCR; in TCRdb, only in-frame clones are kept and a portion is missing. This sample carries some 140,000 clones, around 80% of them seen once, and the ten largest clones take 10% to 13%. The sequenced sample consisted of peripheral blood. These receptors originate from a human donor in a cohort sampled during active COVID-19. Both conserved end residues are part of each CDR3. Each record gives: V gene, D gene, clone size, J gene, CDR3 DNA, CDR3 protein. D genes are given only for firm matches. Where a row states a size, it is once, few, many or the class of an expanded clone; other rows omit it.

TRBV2	.	.	TRBJ2-7	TGTGCCAGCAGTGGCTGGGCATACGAGCAGTACTTC	CASSGWAYEQYF
TRBV13	.	.	TRBJ2-1	TGTGCCAGCAGCTTAGGGGTGATCGGTGGTGAGCAGTTCTTC	CASSLGVIGGEQFF
TRBV11-2	.	.	TRBJ2-3	TGTGCCAGCAGCATAATCTCAGATACGCAGTATTTT	CASSIISDTQYF
TRBV5-4	TRBD1	.	TRBJ2-7	TGTGCCAGCAGCTTCCGGGACAGGGAGGGCGAGCAGTACTTC	CASSFRDREGEQYF
TRBV19	TRBD1	few	TRBJ1-2	TGTGCCAGTAGTATCGACAGGGTTTCGGGCTACACCTTC	CASSIDRVSGYTF
TRBV6-5	TRBD1	.	TRBJ2-3	TGTGCCAGCAGCGGTCGGGACAGGGACGCAGATACGCAGTATTTT	CASSGRDRDADTQYF
TRBV12-3/TRBV12-4	.	.	TRBJ1-2	TGTGCCAGCACCCAGGGTTCGGATAGACATTGCACCTTC	CASTQGSDRHCTF
TRBV28	.	.	TRBJ2-3	TGTGCCAGCACCAGCTTCGGAGGTACGCAGTATTTT	CASTSFGGTQYF
TRBV5-1	TRBD1	.	TRBJ1-1	TGCGCCAGCAGCTTGGACAGGGGGCGGGAGTTGAGGACTGAAGCTTTCTTT	CASSLDRGRELRTEAFF
TRBV7-9	.	.	TRBJ1-1	TGTGCCAGCAGCTTAGCTGGTTTGCAGACTGAAGCTTTCTTT	CASSLAGLQTEAFF
TRBV28	.	few	TRBJ1-6	TGTGCCAGCAGAGCGGGCAGGGAAACTTCACCCCTCCACTTT	CASRAGRETSPLHF
TRBV5-4	TRBD1	.	TRBJ2-3	TGTGCCAGCAGCCAGGCCGGGACAGCGAGTAATACGCAGTATTTT	CASSQAGTASNTQYF
TRBV30	TRBD1	.	TRBJ1-2	TGTGCCTGGAGTAGGGGGCCCACCCGCGGCTACACCTTC	CAWSRGPTRGYTF
TRBV11-2	TRBD1	few	TRBJ1-6	TGTGCCAGCAGCAGGACAGGGAGGGAAAATTCACCCCTCCACTTT	CASSRTGRENSPLHF
TRBV5-1	TRBD1	once	TRBJ2-1	TGCGCCAGCAGCGCTTGGGACAGCACCTACAATGAGCAGTTCTTC	CASSAWDSTYNEQFF
TRBV27	.	.	TRBJ1-1	TGTGCCAGCAGTCAAAGGGGAACTGAAGCTTTCTTT	CASSQRGTEAFF
TRBV5-1	.	.	TRBJ1-1	TGCGCCAGCAGCTTGGATGAGGGTCGGAACACTGAAGCTTTCTTT	CASSLDEGRNTEAFF
TRBV30	.	.	TRBJ1-4	TGTGCCTGGACCCGGGGTCCGGGGAGCGGGGAAAAACTGTTTTTT	CAWTRGPGSGEKLFF